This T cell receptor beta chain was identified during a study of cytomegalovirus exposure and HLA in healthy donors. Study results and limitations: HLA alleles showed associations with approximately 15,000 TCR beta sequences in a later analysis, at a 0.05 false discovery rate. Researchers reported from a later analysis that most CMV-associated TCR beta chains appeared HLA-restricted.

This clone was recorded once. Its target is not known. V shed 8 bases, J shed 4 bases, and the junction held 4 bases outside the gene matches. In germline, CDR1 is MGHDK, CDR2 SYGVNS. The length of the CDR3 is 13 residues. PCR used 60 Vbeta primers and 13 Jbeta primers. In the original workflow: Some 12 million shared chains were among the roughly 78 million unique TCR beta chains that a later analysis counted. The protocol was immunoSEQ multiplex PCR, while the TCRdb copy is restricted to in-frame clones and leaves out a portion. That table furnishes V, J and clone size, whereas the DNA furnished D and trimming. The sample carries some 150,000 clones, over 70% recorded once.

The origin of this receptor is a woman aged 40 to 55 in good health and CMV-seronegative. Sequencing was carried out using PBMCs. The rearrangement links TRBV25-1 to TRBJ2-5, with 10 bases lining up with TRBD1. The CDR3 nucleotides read TGTGCCAGCTCCGGGACAGGGGTAGAGACCCAGTACTTC. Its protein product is CASSGTGVETQYF.